Ten or more counts support the clone carrying this TCR beta chain. This sample is part of a study of T-cell reconstitution after alpha-beta-depleted transplantation in children. Unique molecular identifiers were incorporated into the prepared TCRbeta library. TCRdb recomputed calls from the PCR reads with MiXCR, one row per CDR3 protein. The sample has some 200,000 distinct CDR3 sequences, 5% to 7.5% seen once. The V gene's germline CDR1 is SGHKS and CDR2 YYEKEE (reference sequence). This CDR3 contains 15 residues. V was trimmed by 0 bases and J by 5 bases, leaving 13 bases between them. This receptor was obtained from a girl in the first two years of life with combined immunodeficiency, due to receive a stem cell transplant. The source material was PBMCs, sampled before TCRalphabeta/CD19-depleted stem cell transplant. The J gene is TRBJ2-3, the V gene TRBV5-5; a possible D gene is TRBD2 (5 bases). CDR3 in amino acids: CASSLGRSGVDTQYF. In nucleotides, the CDR3 is TGTGCCAGCAGCTTGGGCAGGAGCGGAGTAGATACGCAGTATTTT.